This entry lists 24 T cell receptor beta chains sequenced from one sample in a study of blood T cell repertoires in COVID-19 (TCRdb year 2020). To prepare the library, the immunoSEQ multiplex PCR assay was applied. The clones in this table, taken by TCRdb from immuneACCESS, are in-frame only. Not every clone is retained; where verified, under half of the shortfall comes from an unresolved V gene, and the cause of the rest is unknown. Recorded for this sample are 200,000 to 300,000 clones; around 87% of them occurred a single time. The ten most abundant clones make up more than 4.5% of the sample. Source material: peripheral blood. These receptors were taken from a woman aged 55-70 years with COVID-19, enrolled during active disease.

The gene calls are TRBV19 and TRBJ2-5, with D tentatively TRBD2 (6 bases). This CDR3 comprises 14 residues. CDR1 is LNHDA and CDR2 is SQIVND in the germline V gene (reference sequence). V was cut by 6 bases and J by 6 bases, with 17 bases left in between. The CDR3 DNA follows: TGTGCCAGTAGCGCCAGCGGCGGAGGGCAGACCCAGTACTTC. This gives the protein CASSASGGGQTQYF.

The gene calls are TRBV5-6 and TRBJ2-5; weak D call: TRBD2 (5 bases). This CDR3 is built from 15 residues. V was cut by 1 base and J by 2 bases, with 12 bases left in between. In germline, CDR1 is SGHDT, CDR2 YYEEEE. The CDR3 nucleotides read TGTGCCAGCAGCTTGCCCGACGGGGTACAAGAGACCCAGTACTTC. Its protein product is CASSLPDGVQETQYF.

CDR3 DNA: TGTGCCAGTAGTATAGATTCATTTCAGCCCCAGCATTTT. Encoded protein: CASSIDSFQPQHF. The chain is built from TRBV19 and TRBJ1-5, with D unresolved. Per the germline V gene, CDR1 is LNHDA and CDR2 is SQIVND (reference sequence). The CDR3 extends over 13 amino acids. Trimming took off 0 bases at V and 6 bases at J, with 6 bases between the two ends.

This sequence joins TRBV30 and TRBJ1-5, with 9 bases aligning to TRBD1. V lost 5 bases and J lost 7; bases outside the gene matches: 9. There are 14 residues in the CDR3. The germline V gene has CDR1 GTSNPN and CDR2 SVGIG (reference sequence). This CDR3 is CAWGPDRGEQPQHF. CDR3 DNA sequence: TGTGCCTGGGGTCCTGACAGGGGGGAACAGCCCCAGCATTTT.

A word on this clone: Additional DNA sequences in this sample encode the identical CDR3. This sequence joins TRBV5-1 and TRBJ1-4, with 8 nucleotides matching TRBD1. CDR1 is SGHRS, CDR2 YFSETQ, per germline. The V gene end was trimmed by 5 bases and the J gene end by 5 bases; junction bases not matched to a gene: 5. The CDR3 is 14 amino acids. The CDR3 DNA sequence: TGCGCCAGCAGTTCTGGACAGGGAAATGAAAAACTGTTTTTT. Protein: CASSSGQGNEKLFF.

The table lists this clone with a count of one. The rearrangement uses TRBV7-2 and TRBJ2-1, with TRBD1 identical over 7 bases. The CDR3 totals 15 residues. With 5 bases clipped from V and 0 bases from J, the junction kept 4 bases outside the gene matches. From germline, CDR1 is SGHTA and CDR2 FQGNSA. CDR3 nucleotides: TGTGCCAGCAGCCGTCGACAGGGCTCCTACAATGAGCAGTTCTTC. This sequence encodes CASSRRQGSYNEQFF.

This chain links TRBV24-1 with TRBJ2-5, with D perhaps TRBD1 (5 bases). This CDR3 has 15 residues. The ends were cut back, 3 bases at V and 6 bases at J, with 16 bases in the middle. Germline values: CDR1 KGHDR, CDR2 SFDVKD. CDR3 residues: CATSDVVKGLKTQYF. The CDR3 DNA reads TGTGCCACCAGTGATGTTGTTAAGGGGCTGAAGACCCAGTACTTC.

This rearrangement joins TRBV27 to TRBJ2-2, with D tentatively TRBD2 (6 bases). The CDR3 is made up of 13 amino acids. Germline CDR1 MNHEY, CDR2 SMNVEV (reference sequence). Trimming took 7 bases from V and 7 from J, leaving 13 bases between them. CDR3 in amino acids: CASMRLEGGELFF. CDR3 nucleotide sequence: TGTGCCAGCATGAGACTAGAAGGCGGGGAGCTGTTTTTT.

The gene calls are TRBV9 and TRBJ2-1; 11 nucleotides agree with TRBD2. Germline loops: CDR1 SGDLS, CDR2 YYNGEE. CDR3 size: 18 residues. The J segment lost 0 bases and the V segment lost 3 bases, leaving 8 bases of the junction unmatched. CDR3 nucleotide sequence: TGTGCCAGCAGCGCCCACAGGGGACTAGCGGACTCCTACAATGAGCAGTTCTTC. Protein product: CASSAHRGLADSYNEQFF.

The chain's CDR3 is CASSLGVGAGANQPQHF. CDR3 nucleotides: TGTGCCAGCAGCTTAGGGGTTGGGGCAGGGGCAAATCAGCCCCAGCATTTT. V and J are TRBV7-8 and TRBJ1-5; D possibly corresponds to TRBD1 (6 bases). This CDR3 spans 17 amino acids. V lost 1 base to trimming and J lost 4 bases, with 17 bases between them. Per germline, CDR1 SGHVS and CDR2 FQNEAQ.

This clone was observed a single time. The chain joins TRBV18 to TRBJ1-5, with D maybe TRBD1 (5 bases). V lost 4 bases and J 1 base, leaving 5 bases between the germline ends. The germline CDR1 and CDR2 sequences are KGHSH and LQKENI. CDR3 length equals 13 residues. The CDR3 region is CASSQGSNQPQHF. The CDR3 nucleotides are TGTGCCAGCTCACAGGGGAGCAATCAGCCCCAGCATTTT.

The genes are TRBV28 and TRBJ2-1; 8 positions agree with TRBD1. V trimming: 6 bases; J trimming: 6 bases; junction bases outside the gene matches: 4. CDR1 is MDHEN and CDR2 is SYDVKM in the germline V gene. CDR3 length equals 13 residues. The CDR3 bases are TGTGCCAGCAGCCAGGGACAGGTCAATGAGCAGTTCTTC. This sequence encodes CASSQGQVNEQFF. Combining the CDR3 with reference TRBV28 and TRBJ2-1 gives the whole variable domain DVKVTQSSRYLVKRTGEKVFLECVQDMDHENMFWYRQDPGLGLRLIYFSYDVKMKEKGDIPEGYSVSREKKERFSLILESASTNQTSMYLCASSQGQVNEQFFGPGTRLTVL.

This clone appeared once. The gene calls are TRBV30 and TRBJ1-2; no reliable D call. V was cut by 0 bases and J by 3 bases, with 8 bases left in between. The V gene's germline CDR1 is GTSNPN and CDR2 SVGIG (reference sequence). The CDR3 covers 13 residues. The CDR3 loop reads CAWSVERDYGYTF. The CDR3 DNA reads TGTGCCTGGAGTGTCGAACGGGACTATGGCTACACCTTC.

The chain has TRBV28 and TRBJ1-5; D not certain. The CDR3 loop spans 12 amino acids. V dropped 4 bases and J dropped 7 bases, with 8 bases sitting between them. Germline assignment: CDR1 MDHEN and CDR2 SYDVKM. The chain's CDR3 is CASSSGAQPQHF. In nucleotides, the CDR3 is TGTGCCAGCAGTTCGGGAGCACAGCCCCAGCATTTT.

The rearrangement joins TRBV27 to TRBJ2-2, with 10 nucleotides matching TRBD2. Trimming cost V 4 bases and J 0 bases; bases outside gene matches: 5. CDR3 length equals 17 residues. CDR1 is MNHEY, CDR2 SMNVEV, per germline (reference sequence). The CDR3 protein is CASSSSGLAANTGELFF. The CDR3 DNA reads TGTGCCAGCAGTTCCTCAGGACTAGCGGCGAACACCGGGGAGCTGTTTTTT.

The CDR3 coding sequence is TGTGCCAGCAGCAATCCGGGACTGGTCTACGAGCAGTACTTC. This translates into CASSNPGLVYEQYF. The chain combines TRBV11-1 with TRBJ2-7; D possibly corresponds to TRBD2 (6 bases). V dropped 5 bases and J dropped 3 bases, with 14 bases sitting between them. The CDR3 is 14 amino acids. Germline assignment: CDR1 SGHAT and CDR2 FQDESV (reference sequence).

Concerning this clone itself: In the same sample, other DNA sequences code for this CDR3. CDR3 residues: CASSSGYGYTF. The DNA for the CDR3 is TGTGCCAGCAGTTCGGGGTATGGCTACACCTTC. This chain joins TRBV12-3 or TRBV12-4 and TRBJ1-2; D is undetermined. V lost 4 bases to trimming and J lost 5 bases, with 5 bases between them. The CDR3 spans 11 residues.

The V and J genes are TRBV7-3 and TRBJ1-1; TRBD1 matches 8 bases. V dropped 5 bases and J dropped 7; count of bases not matched to a gene: 12. The CDR3 spans 15 residues. Germline V CDR1 and CDR2: SGHTA, FQGTGA. The CDR3 loop reads CASSQAAGTGVEAFF. CDR3 in DNA: TGTGCCAGCAGCCAAGCCGCCGGGACAGGAGTTGAAGCTTTCTTT.

This clone was found a few times. CDR3 in DNA: TGTGCCAGCAGTGAAGCGGGAGGGAGAAGCTACTCCTACGAGCAGTACTTC. Encoded protein: CASSEAGGRSYSYEQYF. The chain carries TRBV6-1 and TRBJ2-7; 7 bases agree with TRBD2. Germline CDR1 and CDR2: MNHNS and SASEGT. Trimming at V came to 0 bases and at J to 0 bases, leaving 8 bases not matched to a gene. The CDR3 has 17 residues.

This rearrangement joins TRBV2 to TRBJ1-2; no clear D gene. V was trimmed by 3 bases and J by 2 bases, leaving 13 bases between them. This CDR3 is 15 amino acids long. From germline, CDR1 is SNHLY and CDR2 FYNNEI. The CDR3 DNA follows: TGTGCCAGCAGTGATTGGGGAGAGAGGAACTATGGCTACACCTTC. It encodes CASSDWGERNYGYTF.

In its sample, this clone was seen once. The V gene is TRBV4-2, the J gene TRBJ2-7; 10 bases align to TRBD2. Germline lookup yields CDR1 LGHNA and CDR2 YNFKEQ. The CDR3 sequence is 15 residues long. Germline trimming cut 4 bases from V and 2 bases from J; bases unmatched to any gene: 5. CDR3 nucleotide sequence: TGTGCCAGCAGCCCTAGCGGGAGAGGCCCCTACGAGCAGTACTTC. Amino acid sequence: CASSPSGRGPYEQYF.

This chain links TRBV9 with TRBJ2-1, with TRBD2 matching 11 bases. J gave up 4 bases and V 1 base, and 4 bases lay outside the gene matches. This CDR3 comprises 16 residues. Germline-derived CDR1 and CDR2 are SGDLS and YYNGEE. CDR3 in amino acids: CASSVFSGRGYNEQFF. CDR3 nucleotides: TGTGCCAGCAGCGTATTTAGCGGGAGGGGGTACAATGAGCAGTTCTTC.

The chain uses TRBV24-1 and TRBJ2-2; 8 bases line up with TRBD1. The germline CDR1 and CDR2 sequences are KGHDR and SFDVKD. There are 18 residues in the CDR3. Trimming took 9 bases from V and 4 from J; bases not matched to a gene: 18. The CDR3 region is CATRGDRPPPRGTGELFF. The CDR3 DNA reads as TGTGCCACCCGAGGGGACAGGCCTCCACCGCGGGGCACCGGGGAGCTGTTTTTT.

The chain combines TRBV5-4 with TRBJ2-5; 9 bases are a match to TRBD2. Germline V CDR1 and CDR2: SGHNT, YYREEE (reference sequence). Unmatched junction bases numbered 9, after V lost 7 bases and J lost 5 bases. This CDR3 contains 14 residues. Here the CDR3 DNA reads TGTGCCAGCGGTCGGCTAGCGGGGAGGGAGACCCAGTACTTC. This sequence encodes CASGRLAGRETQYF.